What follows describes a single TCR beta chain. What it recognizes is unknown. These data come from a study of T cell responses to AZD1222 COVID-19 vaccine. Study findings and constraints: White British people made up most donors, females outnumbered males, and clonal diversity was possibly underestimated.

This table comes from immunoSEQ multiplex PCR, and its TCRdb copy is limited to in-frame clones, with some not included. The profile shows about 84,000 clones, 75% to 95% of them singletons. V lost 0 bases, J lost 8 bases, and 4 bases lay in between. Germline-derived CDR1 and CDR2 are SGHTS and YDEGEE. This CDR3 contains 11 residues. This sample comprised peripheral blood, obtained 28 days after the second AZD1222 dose. The rearrangement uses TRBV5-8 and TRBJ2-3; unclear D gene. This receptor was obtained from an adult who received the AZD1222 COVID-19 vaccine. The CDR3 DNA reads as TGTGCCAGCAGCTTGGTGGGTACGCAGTATTTT. It is translated as CASSLVGTQYF. The whole variable domain, filled in from reference TRBV5-8 and TRBJ2-3, reads EAGVTQSPTHLIKTRGQQATLRCSPISGHTSVYWYQQALGLGLQFLLWYDEGEERNRGNFPPRFSGRQFPNYSSELNVNALELEDSALYLCASSLVGTQYFGPGTRLTVL.